The subject of this entry is one T cell receptor beta chain. This specimen comes from a study of blood T cell repertoires in COVID-19. Study summary: Sites across the United States, Italy and Spain contributed samples from acute and convalescent COVID-19. Sample material is recorded as cDNA or gDNA derived from T cells, B-cell-depleted T cells, or PBMCs.

Germline CDR1 is LGHNA and CDR2 is YSLEER. CDR3 size: 15 residues. The V gene end was trimmed by 7 bases and the J gene end by 6 bases; junction bases not matched to a gene: 8. Study processing details: Estimation of nucleated cell counts was performed using reference gene primer amplification. Sequencing was performed with immunoSEQ multiplex PCR; in TCRdb, only in-frame clones are kept and a portion is missing. V and J calls and clone size are copied from that table; D and trimming were computed from the DNA. This repertoire shows some 100,000 clones, roughly 92% found once; its top ten account for more than 5%.

Sequenced input: peripheral blood. The origin of this receptor is a man aged 70 or older with acute or convalescent COVID-19. The rearrangement uses TRBV4-3 and TRBJ2-1; 11 bases are shared with TRBD2. The CDR3, as DNA: TGCGCCAGCACAACGAGGACTAGCGGGCCCAATGAGCAGTTCTTC. It translates to CASTTRTSGPNEQFF.